This TCR beta chain was identified in a study of shared clonotypes between healthy human individuals. Several immunoSEQ plates held equal portions of the genomic DNA taken from each subset. Ten immunoSEQ deep assay plates served to sequence unsorted PBMC DNA. Under the authors' procedure: With immunoSEQ giving junction-only sequences and no quality scores, filtering differed. Only in-frame clones appear in the TCRdb table, and some are missing; sequencing was by immunoSEQ multiplex PCR. That table supplies the V and J calls and clone size; D and trimming were determined from the DNA. Here the sample spans about half a million clones, less than 85% being singletons. Sequenced input: PBMCs. The receptor's source is a woman aged 40 to 50 in good health. Some clones in this sample may be carry-over from other donors' samples.

CDR3 in DNA: TGTGCCAGCAGGGTAAACGACCAGACCCAGTACTTC. Protein: CASRVNDQTQYF. The chain is built from TRBV6-6 and TRBJ2-5; D unclear. This CDR3 is 12 amino acids long. The germline V gene has CDR1 MNHNY and CDR2 SVGAGI (reference sequence). With 6 bases removed from V and 6 bases from J, the gap between germline ends came to 11 bases.